These T cell receptor beta chains were read from a single sample in a study of T cells after posttransplantation cyclophosphamide. The method was immunoSEQ multiplex PCR; TCRdb's version includes in-frame clones alone and lacks a portion of them. Altogether about 15,000 clones are present, approximately 84% being singletons, with the ten largest covering about 5%. The sequencing here drew on PBMCs, taken more than 350 days after allogeneic stem cell transplant with calcineurin inhibitor and methotrexate. All receptors derive from a male patient in his late teens or twenties who received an allogeneic stem cell transplant from a related donor, was CMV-positive, and had no GVHD. T cells may partly derive from the graft donor. Both conserved end residues are part of each CDR3. D genes are given only for firm matches. Only some rows state a clone size, as once, few, many or a class for expanded clones.

12 TRBJ2-3 TRBD2 NA TRBV7-2 CASRAGGDTQYF TGTGCCAGCAGGGCGGGAGGAGATACGCAGTATTTT
12 TRBJ1-5 NA medium-sized TRBV15 CATSSGNQPQHF TGTGCCACCTCTTCCGGCAATCAGCCCCAGCATTTT
15 TRBJ1-2 NA NA TRBV4-2 CASSQEAARPYGYTF TGTGCCAGCAGCCAAGAAGCGGCCCGGCCATATGGCTACACCTTC
15 TRBJ2-1 NA NA TRBV28 CASSFRLVRHSEQFF TGTGCCAGCAGTTTTCGGCTAGTTCGGCATAGTGAGCAGTTCTTC
18 TRBJ2-3 NA NA TRBV29-1 CSVLPASGRGLRTDTQYF TGCAGCGTTTTACCCGCCTCCGGCAGGGGCTTAAGGACAGATACGCAGTATTTT
14 TRBJ2-2 NA NA TRBV28 CASRDRKNTGELFF TGTGCCAGCCGTGACAGAAAGAACACCGGGGAGCTGTTTTTT
13 TRBJ2-7 TRBD2 NA TRBV7-9 CASGTSGSYEQYF TGTGCCAGCGGGACTAGCGGGAGTTACGAGCAGTACTTC
15 TRBJ1-1 NA few TRBV7-2 CASSPLANSYTEAFF TGTGCCAGCAGTCCCCTCGCGAACTCGTACACTGAAGCTTTCTTT
13 TRBJ2-3 NA NA TRBV5-4 CASSNTYSDTQYF TGTGCCAGCAGCAATACTTATTCAGATACGCAGTATTTT
14 TRBJ2-7 NA NA TRBV7-2 CASSSSPGTYEQYF TGTGCCAGCAGCTCGTCTCCGGGAACCTACGAGCAGTACTTC
19 TRBJ2-1 TRBD2 NA TRBV7-3 CASSSPGTSGGSSYNEQFF TGTGCCAGCAGCTCCCCCGGGACTAGCGGGGGAAGCTCCTACAATGAGCAGTTCTTC
16 TRBJ1-4 NA NA TRBV5-4 CASSLPRGGLEEKLFF TGTGCCAGCAGCCTCCCTCGAGGAGGTCTGGAGGAAAAACTGTTTTTT
14 TRBJ2-2 NA NA TRBV30 CAWNPLQTTGELFF TGTGCCTGGAACCCACTCCAAACCACCGGGGAGCTGTTTTTT
16 TRBJ2-1 TRBD2 NA TRBV28 CASSLVWLAGVDEQFF TGTGCCAGCAGTTTGGTTTGGTTAGCGGGAGTTGATGAGCAGTTCTTC
17 TRBJ1-6 NA once TRBV18 CASSPGILMRENSPLHF TGTGCCAGCTCACCTGGTATTTTGATGCGGGAGAATTCACCCCTCCACTTT
13 TRBJ2-7 NA NA TRBV9 CASSGEVRGEQYF TGTGCCAGCAGCGGTGAGGTTAGGGGCGAGCAGTACTTC
17 TRBJ1-5 NA few TRBV28 CASTYGAGGGSNQPQHF TGTGCCAGCACATATGGGGCGGGGGGTGGAAGCAATCAGCCCCAGCATTTT
16 TRBJ2-2 TRBD1 NA TRBV2 CASKSAGQGRTGELFF TGTGCCAGCAAATCGGCGGGACAGGGGAGAACCGGGGAGCTGTTTTTT
15 TRBJ1-1 NA NA TRBV27 CASSLYRGMGTEAFF TGTGCCAGCAGTTTATATAGGGGGATGGGCACTGAAGCTTTCTTT
14 TRBJ2-5 TRBD2 NA TRBV4-3 CASSQGLAEETQYF TGCGCCAGCAGCCAAGGACTAGCGGAAGAGACCCAGTACTTC
15 TRBJ2-7 NA NA TRBV13 CASSGIPGDSYEQYF TGTGCCAGCAGCGGTATCCCAGGGGACTCCTACGAGCAGTACTTC
18 TRBJ2-1 TRBD2 NA TRBV7-3 CASSLMAPSGNSYSEQFF TGTGCCAGCAGCTTAATGGCGCCTAGCGGAAACTCCTACAGTGAGCAGTTCTTC
14 TRBJ2-2 NA few TRBV10-1 CASSPKIETGELFF TGCGCCAGCAGTCCCAAGATTGAGACCGGGGAGCTGTTTTTT
16 TRBJ2-3 TRBD2 once TRBV7-6 CASSRGLAGGLDTQYF TGTGCCAGCAGCCGTGGACTAGCGGGAGGTTTAGATACGCAGTATTTT
14 TRBJ1-4 NA NA TRBV6-6 CASSSPGTPEKLFF TGTGCCAGCAGTTCCCCTGGGACACCCGAAAAACTGTTTTTT
15 TRBJ2-1 TRBD2 NA TRBV7-3 CASSRASGSRGEQFF TGTGCCAGCAGCCGCGCTAGCGGGAGTCGGGGTGAGCAGTTCTTC
11 TRBJ2-1 TRBD2 NA TRBV30 CAWSSLAAPFF TGTGCCTGGAGCTCCCTAGCGGCGCCTTTCTTC
12 TRBJ2-2 NA NA TRBV5-1 CASTHRYGELFF TGCGCCAGCACCCACAGGTACGGGGAGCTGTTTTTT
15 TRBJ2-3 NA NA TRBV7-2 CASSLGSTSTDTQYF TGTGCCAGCAGCTTAGGATCTACCAGCACAGATACGCAGTATTTT
15 TRBJ1-2 TRBD1 NA TRBV18 CASSPETGANYGYTF TGTGCCAGCTCACCAGAGACAGGGGCCAACTATGGCTACACCTTC
13 TRBJ2-7 NA NA TRBV5-1 CASSFSGSYEQYF TGCGCCAGCAGCTTTAGCGGATCCTACGAGCAGTACTTC
14 TRBJ2-7 NA NA TRBV7-2 CASSLASVLVEQYF TGTGCCAGCAGCTTAGCATCTGTCCTAGTCGAGCAGTACTTC
13 TRBJ2-5 NA NA TRBV2 CASSESFPSGQYF TGTGCCAGCAGTGAGAGTTTCCCCTCGGGCCAGTACTTC
15 TRBJ2-2 TRBD2 NA TRBV5-1 CASSLSGSYTGELFF TGCGCCAGCAGCTTAAGCGGGAGCTACACCGGGGAGTTGTTTTTT
12 TRBJ1-3 NA few TRBV28 CASSFGKGTIYF TGTGCCAGCAGTTTTGGGAAGGGGACCATATATTTT
16 TRBJ2-7 TRBD1 NA TRBV29-1 CSVEDPRQGASYEQYF TGCAGCGTTGAAGATCCCCGACAGGGGGCGTCCTACGAGCAGTACTTC
18 TRBJ1-6 TRBD1 few TRBV2 CASRVGTGGGSYNSPLHF TGTGCCAGCAGAGTCGGGACAGGGGGGGGCTCCTATAATTCACCCCTCCACTTT
15 TRBJ2-7 NA NA TRBV7-9 CASSLIRAVYYEQYF TGTGCCAGCAGCTTAATCAGGGCAGTGTACTACGAGCAGTACTTC
19 TRBJ1-1 TRBD1 NA TRBV11-2 CASSSGQGRTLKLNREAFF TGTGCCAGCAGCTCCGGACAGGGTAGAACACTGAAGCTTAACCGTGAAGCTTTCTTT
14 TRBJ2-3 NA NA TRBV30 CAWSVLAGADTQYF TGTGCCTGGAGTGTACTGGCGGGGGCGGATACGCAGTATTTT
15 TRBJ1-2 NA NA TRBV5-5 CASSLGSGYRYGYTF TGTGCCAGCAGCTTGGGGAGCGGTTATCGCTATGGCTACACCTTC
16 TRBJ2-3 TRBD2 NA TRBV6-4 CASSLTSGNPADTQYF TGTGCCAGCAGCTTAACTAGCGGGAATCCCGCAGATACGCAGTATTTT
12 TRBJ1-5 NA few TRBV7-9 CASAPDYQPQHF TGTGCCAGCGCGCCGGACTATCAGCCCCAGCATTTT
13 TRBJ1-6 NA NA TRBV27 CASSLGFNSPLHF TGTGCCAGCAGTTTAGGCTTTAATTCACCCCTCCACTTT
14 TRBJ2-3 NA NA TRBV5-4 CASSWAGFTDTQYF TGTGCCAGCAGCTGGGCAGGCTTCACAGATACGCAGTATTTT
15 TRBJ2-6 NA NA TRBV19 CASSIVPSGANVLTF TGTGCCAGTAGTATAGTCCCGTCTGGGGCCAACGTCCTGACTTTC
19 TRBJ2-3 NA NA TRBV9 CASSVDFFTAGSSTDTQYF TGTGCCAGCAGCGTAGACTTTTTTACTGCGGGTTCAAGCACAGATACGCAGTATTTT
15 TRBJ1-2 TRBD1 NA TRBV11-2 CASSFGTGGNYGYTF TGTGCCAGCAGCTTCGGGACAGGGGGTAACTATGGCTACACCTTC
14 TRBJ1-2 TRBD1 NA TRBV5-4 CASSQTGGRDGYTF TGTGCCAGCAGCCAAACAGGGGGCAGGGATGGCTACACCTTC
15 TRBJ1-2 NA few TRBV5-1 CASSLERGSPYGYTF TGCGCCAGCAGCTTGGAACGGGGGAGCCCCTATGGCTACACCTTC
17 TRBJ2-5 TRBD1 NA TRBV5-4 CASSLWGKGDSKETQYF TGTGCCAGCAGCTTGTGGGGGAAGGGGGACAGTAAAGAGACCCAGTACTTC